The 30 T cell receptor beta chains given below trace back to one sample, sequenced in a study of tumor and adjacent non-tumor tissue in lung cancer. No cell sorting was done before RNA was extracted from the tissue. This non-tumor lung sample came from over 3 cm beyond the tumor edge. The library came from three nested PCR rounds adapted from ARM-PCR protocols. In TCRdb, the multiplex PCR reads were re-called with MiXCR into one record per CDR3 protein. The table lists approximately 100,000 distinct CDR3 sequences, around three fifths of them singletons. Material: distant non-tumor lung tissue. The receptors come from a man between 25 and 39 years old with non-small cell lung cancer.

This clonotype was detected many times. The chain links TRBV6-2 or TRBV6-3 to TRBJ2-5; a possible D gene is TRBD1 (5 bases). The CDR3 is 13 amino acids. The V and J ends lost 6 bases and 0 bases respectively, with 8 bases between them. The germline V gene encodes CDR1 MNHEY and CDR2 SVGEGT. CDR3 residues: CASRQDNQETQYF. The CDR3 DNA sequence: TGTGCCAGCAGACAGGACAACCAAGAGACCCAGTACTTC.

The chain links TRBV7-9 to TRBJ2-3; 7 positions agree with TRBD2. Germline V gene sequence: CDR1 SEHNR, CDR2 FQNEAQ (reference sequence). The CDR3 totals 20 residues. The V and J ends lost 4 bases and 6 bases, in that order; junction bases with no gene match: 25. CDR3 region: CASSSKGNVTGGSIGDTQYF. Here the CDR3 DNA reads TGTGCCAGCAGCTCCAAAGGGAACGTAACGGGAGGCTCAATAGGGGATACGCAGTATTTT.

The genes are TRBV5-1 and TRBJ2-7, with D possibly being TRBD2 (6 bases). Trimming removed 4 bases from V and 7 bases from J, with 21 bases in between. The CDR3 loop spans 15 amino acids. CDR1 SGHRS and CDR2 YFSETQ come from the germline V gene. The CDR3 is CASSPERAPSREQYF. The DNA for the CDR3 is TGCGCCAGCAGCCCTGAGCGGGCCCCCTCTCGGGAGCAGTACTTC.

The rearrangement links TRBV11-3 to TRBJ2-2; TRBD1 matches at 9 bases. The CDR3 runs to 16 residues. J was trimmed by 5 bases and V by 7 bases; bases with no gene match: 11. Germline CDR1 SGHNT, CDR2 YENEEA. The CDR3 DNA follows: TGTGCCAGCAACGGACAGGGGACTGCAGGGACCGGGGAGCTGTTTTTT. Protein sequence: CASNGQGTAGTGELFF.

As concerns this clonotype: Relative to the germline gene, one junction end is altered; a read error may explain this. This chain uses TRBV4-1 with TRBJ2-1, with D unresolved. Germline CDR1 and CDR2: MGHRA and YSYEKL. The CDR3 has 13 amino acids. DNA of the CDR3: TGCACCAGCACCCGAGAGGCTATGACTGAGCAGTTCTTC. It yields the protein CTSTREAMTEQFF.

In this sample, this clonotype turned up many times. The chain joins TRBV12-3 or TRBV12-4 to TRBJ1-4; TRBD1 matches 8 bases. CDR3 length: 14 residues. V gave up 6 bases and J gave up 8 bases; unmatched junction bases: 8. CDR3 sequence (DNA): TGTGCCAGCAGATGGACAGGGACGCGAGAAAAACTGTTTTTT. It specifies CASRWTGTREKLFF.

In its sample, this clonotype was seen many times. This chain links TRBV20-1 with TRBJ2-1, with 8 positions matching TRBD2. The CDR3 loop spans 12 amino acids. The junction had 7 bases not matched to a gene; V was cut back by 6 bases and J by 9 bases. Germline V lookup: CDR1 DFQATT, CDR2 SNEGSKA (reference sequence). This CDR3 reads CSAATSVREQFF. The CDR3 DNA sequence: TGCAGTGCCGCGACTAGCGTTCGTGAGCAGTTCTTC.

Comment on this clonotype: A clone one base away is much larger, so this may be a read error. The CDR3 DNA reads as TGTGCCAGCAGCTTGGTTCAGGGGGGCCGGGGTGGCACAGATACGCAGTATTTT. This sequence encodes CASSLVQGGRGGTDTQYF. The chain links TRBV5-4 to TRBJ2-3, with a weak D call TRBD1 (7 bases). Germline V gene lookup returns CDR1 SGHNT and CDR2 YYREEE (reference sequence). The CDR3 has 18 amino acids. V was shortened by 0 bases and J by 1 base, with 18 bases between the two germline ends.

Comments on this clonotype: A much larger clone differs by one base, so this may be a read error. J is TRBJ2-1 and V is TRBV20-1, with 7 bases fitting TRBD1. The V and J ends lost 2 bases and 6 bases, in that order; junction bases with no gene match: 4. The CDR3 length is 13 residues. Germline lookup yields CDR1 DFQATT and CDR2 SNEGSKA (reference sequence). The CDR3 is CSARKTGPNEQFF. The CDR3 DNA reads TGCAGTGCTAGAAAGACAGGGCCCAATGAGCAGTTCTTC.

The J gene is TRBJ1-1, the V gene TRBV11-1; the D is unclear. The CDR3 runs 14 residues. The V end lost 9 bases, the J end lost 1 base, and 15 bases lay between the germline ends. The germline V gene has CDR1 SGHAT and CDR2 FQDESV (reference sequence). CDR3 coding DNA: TGTGCCAGAAAAGGTACAGCTGCGAACACTGAAGCTTTCTTT. Translation gives CARKGTAANTEAFF.

Points on this clonotype: The germline gene is not matched at one end of the junction; a read error may be the cause. This chain uses TRBV2 with TRBJ2-3; unclear D gene. The germline V gene has CDR1 SNHLY and CDR2 FYNNEI. CDR3 size: 13 residues. CDR3: CASSFDPGLAQYF. In nucleotides, the CDR3 is TGTGCCAGCAGTTTCGACCCCGGGTTGGCGCAGTATTTC.

This clonotype was recorded many times. The chain carries TRBV13 and TRBJ1-6; possibly TRBD1 for D (5 bases). The CDR3 runs to 15 residues. Germline V CDR1 and CDR2: PRHDT, FYEKMQ (reference sequence). V was trimmed by 4 bases and J by 9 bases, leaving 16 bases between them. CDR3 bases: TGTGCCAGCAGCTCTCGGGACTTTCGTGGTTCACCCCTCCACTTT. Amino acids: CASSSRDFRGSPLHF.

The chain has TRBV11-2 and TRBJ2-7, with 7 bases fitting TRBD2. Germline V gene data show CDR1 as SGHAT and CDR2 as FQNNGV. The CDR3 runs to 15 residues. J lost 6 bases, V lost 4 bases, and 12 bases had no gene match. The CDR3 DNA sequence: TGTGCCAGCAGCTCCCTGGGCGGGAGAAAAGGCGAGCAGTACTTC. Translating gives CASSSLGGRKGEQYF.

This clonotype was seen only a few times. The chain joins TRBV11-2 to TRBJ2-7, with TRBD1 identical over 9 bases. Germline-derived CDR1 and CDR2 are SGHAT and FQNNGV. The CDR3 sequence is 15 residues long. With 5 bases clipped from V and 6 bases from J, the junction kept 11 bases outside the gene matches. Written as DNA, the CDR3 is TGTGCCAGCAGCAACCCCGGGACAGGGATTCGCGAGCAGTACTTC. Amino acid sequence: CASSNPGTGIREQYF. Full variable domain (outside the CDR3, taken from reference TRBV11-2 and TRBJ2-7): EAGVAQSPRYKIIEKRQSVAFWCNPISGHATLYWYQQILGQGPKLLIQFQNNGVVDDSQLPKDRFSAERLKGVDSTLKIQPAKLEDSAVYLCASSNPGTGIREQYFGPGTRLTVT.

About this clonotype itself: This likely comes from a read error, as the CDR3 has no conserved phenylalanine or tryptophan at its end. No DNA is shown, since the ends of the CDR3 on it are uncertain; the CDR3 is the one TCRdb lists. CDR3 residues: CASSTNSYGYTY. This rearrangement joins TRBV11-3 to TRBJ1-2. Germline-derived CDR1 and CDR2 are SGHNT and YENEEA. The CDR3 is 12 residues long, ends included.

The table lists this clonotype with many counts. The genes are TRBV20-1 and TRBJ2-1; D gene uncertain. The CDR3 loop spans 12 amino acids. Germline V lookup: CDR1 DFQATT, CDR2 SNEGSKA (reference sequence). Deletions cut 8 bases from V and 2 bases from J, with 10 bases between. CDR3 sequence reads: CSPRMAYNEQFF. CDR3 sequence (DNA): TGCAGTCCGCGGATGGCCTACAATGAGCAGTTCTTC.

As regards this clonotype: The conserved phenylalanine or tryptophan normally closing the CDR3 is absent here, so this likely arose from a read error. The V and J genes are TRBV6-2 or TRBV6-3 and TRBJ1-2; D ambiguous. This CDR3 is built from 13 residues. Per germline, CDR1 MNHEY and CDR2 SVGEGT. The CDR3 bases are TGTGCTAGCAGTTCACGGGTCCGCTATGGCTACACCCTC. Residues: CASSSRVRYGYTL.

Regarding this clonotype: Its ends do not fully match the called genes, so a read error is possible. V usage is TRBV6-5 and J usage is TRBJ2-7, with D hard to call. The CDR3 extends over 15 amino acids. Per germline, CDR1 MNHEY and CDR2 SVGAGI. The CDR3 reads CASSLITGSSYEQYF. The CDR3 DNA is TGTGCCAGCAGCTTGATTACGGGCAGTTCCTACGAGCAATACTTC.

This clonotype was detected many times. This chain uses TRBV5-6 with TRBJ2-7; D tentatively fits TRBD1 or TRBD2 (5 bases each). Trimming took off 2 bases at V and 6 bases at J, with 15 bases between the two ends. CDR1 and CDR2 (germline): SGHDT, YYEEEE. This CDR3 has 14 amino acids. CDR3 sequence: CASSFRDDPREQYF. In nucleotides, the CDR3 is TGTGCCAGCAGCTTCAGGGACGACCCGCGCGAGCAGTACTTC. The variable domain in full, with the rest retrieved from reference TRBV5-6 and TRBJ2-7, is DAGVTQSPTHLIKTRGQQVTLRCSPKSGHDTVSWYQQALGQGPQFIFQYYEEEERQRGNFPDRFSGHQFPNYSSELNVNALLLGDSALYLCASSFRDDPREQYFGPGTRLTVT.

Concerning this clonotype: Possible read error: a much larger clone is one base away. The CDR3 is CASNPLAGHTGDLFF. CDR3 nucleotide sequence: TGTGCCAGCAATCCCTTAGCGGGACACACCGGGGATCTGTTTTTT. The chain couples TRBV12-3 or TRBV12-4 to TRBJ2-2; TRBD2 agrees at 8 bases. The length of the CDR3 is 15 residues.

This clonotype was recorded at least ten times. The chain carries TRBV6-2 or TRBV6-3 and TRBJ1-2; D is ambiguous. Trimming took off 5 bases at V and 4 bases at J, with 11 bases between the two ends. Germline V gives CDR1 MNHEY, CDR2 SVGEGT. CDR3 length equals 13 residues. This CDR3 is CASSGSGSYGYTF. CDR3 coding DNA: TGTGCCAGCAGTGGCTCAGGTTCCTATGGCTACACCTTC.

This chain uses TRBV20-1 with TRBJ2-5, with D possibly called TRBD1 or TRBD2 (5 bases each). V was trimmed by 7 bases and J by 5 bases, leaving 20 bases between them. The germline V gene encodes CDR1 DFQATT and CDR2 SNEGSKA (reference sequence). The CDR3 loop spans 14 amino acids. CDR3 amino acids: CSVVRGRWGETQYF. Here the CDR3 DNA reads TGCAGTGTCGTGCGCGGCAGGTGGGGGGAGACCCAGTACTTC.

Points on this clonotype: Since the CDR3 does not end with the conserved phenylalanine or tryptophan, this likely comes from a read error. The J gene is TRBJ2-1, the V gene TRBV11-2, with D possibly called TRBD1 or TRBD2 (5 bases each). The germline V and J ends were trimmed by 3 bases and 5 bases, with 14 bases remaining between them. The CDR3 loop spans 15 amino acids. Germline V gene lookup returns CDR1 SGHAT and CDR2 FQNNGV. CDR3 bases: TGTGCCAGCAGCTTTCGAGAGGGGATTCACAATGAGCAGTTCCTC. Translating it yields CASSFREGIHNEQFL.

This clonotype showed up just a few times. A much larger clonotype is one base distant, so this may be a read error. The V and J genes are TRBV6-5 and TRBJ2-1, with D possibly TRBD1 on 5 matching bases. The CDR3 totals 15 residues. V gave up 3 bases and J gave up 0 bases, with 9 bases separating them. Germline V gene data show CDR1 as MNHEY and CDR2 as SVGAGI. CDR3 bases: TGTGCCAGCAGTTATTCAGGGTGCTCCTACAATGAGCAGTTCTTC. This sequence encodes CASSYSGCSYNEQFF.

This clonotype has at least ten counts. V gene TRBV20-1 combines with J gene TRBJ2-3; 8 positions agree with TRBD2. The J segment lost 5 bases and the V segment lost 3 bases, leaving 19 bases of the junction unmatched. The CDR3 length is 18 residues. Germline values: CDR1 DFQATT, CDR2 SNEGSKA (reference sequence). In nucleotides, the CDR3 is TGCAGTGCTAGTGGTCTCTCGAGGGCGGGAGGTCGAGGAGATACGCAGTATTTT. This sequence encodes CSASGLSRAGGRGDTQYF.

To note about this clonotype: The conserved phenylalanine or tryptophan normally closing the CDR3 is absent here, so this likely arose from a read error. The V call is TRBV20-1, the J call TRBJ2-3; 8 bases agree with TRBD2. Germline lookup yields CDR1 DFQATT and CDR2 SNEGSKA (reference sequence). The J segment lost 3 bases and the V segment lost 0 bases, leaving 5 bases of the junction unmatched. The CDR3 spans 15 residues. The CDR3 loop is CSARDTGGSTDTQYS. In DNA, the CDR3 is TGCAGTGCTAGAGACACGGGAGGGTCGACAGATACGCAGTATTCC.

A word on this clonotype: One junction end disagrees with the germline gene, perhaps due to a read error. This chain connects TRBV6-5 to TRBJ2-3; D is tentatively TRBD1 or TRBD2 (6 bases each). The length of the CDR3 is 14 residues. Germline CDR1 and CDR2: MNHEY and SVGAGI. The CDR3 DNA reads as TGTGCGAGCAATTATCAAGGGTCGGGGGACACTCAGTATTTT. Its protein product is CASNYQGSGDTQYF.

In regard to this clonotype: This CDR3 is missing its conserved last phenylalanine or tryptophan, likely due to a read error. The rearrangement uses TRBV29-1 and TRBJ1-2; the match to TRBD1 covers 11 bases. Unmatched junction bases numbered 3, after V lost 7 bases and J lost 8 bases. The CDR3 extends over 11 amino acids. The germline V gene encodes CDR1 SQVTM and CDR2 ANQGSEA. The CDR3 loop reads CSDGQGAGYTL. DNA of the CDR3: TGCAGCGACGGACAGGGGGCCGGCTACACCTTA.

For this clonotype: This may stem from a read error, because a much larger clone lies one nucleotide away. The chain links TRBV11-2 to TRBJ2-1; possible D gene TRBD1, 5 bases. The length of the CDR3 is 15 residues. Germline CDR1 is SGHAT and CDR2 is FQNNGV. This CDR3 is CACRALRRSYNEQFF. The CDR3 bases are TGTGCCTGCAGGGCTCTTCGGAGATCCTACAATGAGCAGTTCTTC.

This clonotype has just one count. A junction boundary mismatches the germline segment, possibly from a read error. This chain links TRBV29-1 with TRBJ1-1, with a tentative D call TRBD1 (5 bases). The CDR3 is 11 amino acids. Looked up from germline, CDR1 is SQVTM and CDR2 is ANQGSEA. The CDR3 DNA is TGCAGCAGGTTAGGCTTAGGGGTGGCTTTGTTT. Protein sequence: CSRLGLGVALF.